Shown below are 29 T cell receptor beta chains from a single sample sequenced in a study of T cells in Graves' hyperthyroidism and ophthalmopathy. TCR beta CDR3 regions were amplified from RNA. Initially, a first-round RT-PCR of the TCR CDR3 employed the HTBI primer set. TCRdb fed the multiplex PCR reads into MiXCR, producing one record per CDR3 protein. The table records 300,000 to 500,000 distinct CDR3 sequences, about 14% of them present only once. Sequenced input: blood. These TCRs come from a man aged 45 to 65 with Graves' ophthalmopathy.

This clonotype was seen ten or more times. The V call is TRBV3-1, the J call TRBJ1-2; D might be TRBD1 (6 bases). The CDR3 is 14 residues long. Looked up from germline, CDR1 is LGHDT and CDR2 is YNNKEL (reference sequence). V was clipped by 4 bases and J by 3 bases, with 12 bases between them. This chain's CDR3 is CASSPAWTDYGYTF. As DNA, the CDR3 is TGTGCCAGCAGCCCCGCATGGACAGACTATGGCTACACCTTC.

V is TRBV3-1 and J is TRBJ2-1; TRBD2 agrees at 11 bases. The CDR3 is 15 residues long. Germline lookup yields CDR1 LGHDT and CDR2 YNNKEL (reference sequence). Unmatched junction bases numbered 4, after V lost 3 bases and J lost 6 bases. The CDR3 coding sequence is TGTGCCAGCAGCCATCCTAGCGGGAGGAGCAATGAGCAGTTCTTC. This gives the protein CASSHPSGRSNEQFF.

Many counts were recorded for this clonotype. The chain has TRBV27 and TRBJ2-3; 10 nucleotides agree with TRBD2. The germline V gene encodes CDR1 MNHEY and CDR2 SMNVEV (reference sequence). Unmatched junction bases numbered 17, after V lost 7 bases and J lost 1 base. The CDR3 is 19 residues long. The CDR3 DNA reads as TGTGCCAGCACCACCACCCGGCTAGCGGGAGACTTTGGCACAGATACGCAGTATTTT. Its protein is CASTTTRLAGDFGTDTQYF.

This clonotype was counted only a few times. The V and J genes are TRBV14 and TRBJ2-2; no clear D gene. The germline gives CDR1 SGHDN, CDR2 FVKESK. Trimming pared 1 base from V and 6 bases from J, leaving 6 bases between. CDR3 length: 13 amino acids. This CDR3 is CASSQVGSGELFF. DNA for the CDR3: TGTGCCAGCAGCCAAGTCGGTTCCGGGGAGCTGTTTTTT.

Remarks on this clonotype: A much larger clone sits a single nucleotide away, making a read error possible. This chain joins TRBV20-1 and TRBJ1-4, with D uncertain. Per germline, CDR1 DFQATT and CDR2 SNEGSKA (reference sequence). CDR3 length equals 13 residues. For the CDR3, the DNA is TGCGGTGCTAGAGATGGGGTGCGTGAAAAACTGTTTTTT. As protein: CGARDGVREKLFF.

This clonotype was seen a few times. J is TRBJ1-2 and V is TRBV24-1, with D possibly matching TRBD1 (6 bases). Trimming cost V 7 bases and J 4 bases, with 9 bases left between them. Germline CDR1 KGHDR, CDR2 SFDVKD. The CDR3 is 12 residues long. The CDR3 nucleotides read TGTGCCACCAGCGAACAGGGCTATGGCTACACCTTC. It is translated as CATSEQGYGYTF.

Many counts were recorded for this clonotype. V and J are TRBV27 and TRBJ1-3; 7 bases align to TRBD1. The CDR3 consists of 15 residues. CDR1 MNHEY and CDR2 SMNVEV come from the germline V gene (reference sequence). J was trimmed by 4 bases and V by 6 bases; bases with no gene match: 9. The CDR3 nucleotides are TGTGCCAGCAGACAAACAGGGGAACCGGGAAACACCATATATTTT. Amino acids: CASRQTGEPGNTIYF.

The sample holds many counts of this clonotype. This chain joins TRBV6-2 or TRBV6-3 and TRBJ2-1; tentatively, D is TRBD1 (5 bases). The length of the CDR3 is 12 residues. V shed 4 bases and J shed 8 bases, with 9 bases lying between them. In germline, CDR1 is MNHEY, CDR2 SVGEGT. The CDR3 is CASSSGRDEQFF. The CDR3 coding sequence is TGTGCCAGCAGTTCAGGCAGGGATGAGCAGTTCTTC.

The chain employs TRBV6-1 and TRBJ1-1; 9 nucleotides line up with TRBD1. J gave up 7 bases and V 5 bases, and 5 bases lay outside the gene matches. The CDR3 spans 13 residues. CDR1 MNHNS and CDR2 SASEGT come from the germline V gene. The CDR3 DNA reads as TGTGCCAGCAGTTCCGGGACAGGGCTTGAAGCTTTCTTT. Translated: CASSSGTGLEAFF.

This clonotype was seen at least ten times. The rearrangement joins TRBV5-1 to TRBJ2-2; 8 nucleotides agree with TRBD2. V lost 0 bases and J lost 1; bases outside the gene matches: 5. The CDR3 is 17 residues long. The germline V gene encodes CDR1 SGHRS and CDR2 YFSETQ. CDR3 amino acids: CASSLASSGKNTGELFF. CDR3 nucleotides: TGCGCCAGCAGCTTGGCGAGTAGCGGGAAGAACACCGGGGAGCTGTTTTTT.

The sample holds many counts of this clonotype. V and J are TRBV5-1 and TRBJ2-5; the D is unclear. This CDR3 has 14 amino acids. V lost 2 bases, J lost 1 base, and 9 bases lay in between. Germline V gene lookup returns CDR1 SGHRS and CDR2 YFSETQ. The CDR3 loop reads CASSFWTLQETQYF. CDR3 sequence (DNA): TGCGCCAGCAGCTTTTGGACCCTCCAAGAGACCCAGTACTTC.

CDR3 DNA: TGTGCCAGCAGCTTGGCCCCGGGACAGGGGGAAGAGACCCAGTACTTC. Translating it yields CASSLAPGQGEETQYF. The rearrangement joins TRBV7-8 to TRBJ2-5, with 11 bases aligning to TRBD1. This CDR3 region has 16 residues. The V gene's germline CDR1 is SGHVS and CDR2 FQNEAQ. Unmatched junction bases numbered 6, after V lost 3 bases and J lost 3 bases.

The table lists this clonotype with a few counts. The rearrangement links TRBV6-1 to TRBJ2-4, with 12 bases matching TRBD2. CDR3 size: 13 residues. The junction had 5 bases not matched to a gene; V was cut back by 5 bases and J by 12 bases. Looked up from germline, CDR1 is MNHNS and CDR2 is SASEGT. The DNA of the CDR3 is TGTGCCAGCAGTCGCCCGACTAGCGGGAGTCAGTACTTC. Translated: CASSRPTSGSQYF.

This clonotype was counted many times. The rearrangement joins TRBV3-1 to TRBJ2-7, with D possibly being TRBD2 (6 bases). The V end was cut by 1 base, the J end by 6 bases, with 13 bases between. Germline V CDR1 and CDR2: LGHDT, YNNKEL (reference sequence). The CDR3 has 14 amino acids. The CDR3 loop reads CASSQGRRVREQYF. CDR3 sequence (DNA): TGTGCCAGCAGCCAAGGGAGGAGGGTCCGCGAGCAGTACTTC.

The chain carries TRBV12-3 or TRBV12-4 and TRBJ1-5; D is uncertain. This CDR3 has 14 residues. V lost 2 bases and J lost 3, with 8 bases in between. DNA of the CDR3: TGTGCCAGCAGTTTACGGCGGAACAATCAGCCCCAGCATTTT. Translating it yields CASSLRRNNQPQHF.

This clonotype was counted a few times. As the CDR3 is not closed by the conserved phenylalanine or tryptophan, this likely results from a read error. V gene TRBV24-1 combines with J gene TRBJ2-1; 8 bases agree with TRBD2. Germline V lookup: CDR1 KGHDR, CDR2 SFDVKD. Trimming took 5 bases from V and 0 from J; bases not matched to a gene: 8. This CDR3 is built from 17 residues. CDR3 loop: CATSGSGGTSSYNEQFL. Written as DNA, the CDR3 is TGTGCCACCAGTGGGAGCGGGGGAACGAGCTCCTACAATGAGCAGTTCCTC.

This clonotype was detected a few times. The rearrangement uses TRBV10-3 and TRBJ1-6; TRBD1 agrees at 7 bases. There are 14 residues in the CDR3. V shed 5 bases, J shed 8 bases, and the junction held 6 bases outside the gene matches. CDR1 is ENHRY, CDR2 SYGVKD, per germline. For the CDR3, the DNA is TGTGCCATCAGTACCACAGGGGACGATTCACCCCTCCACTTT. Residues: CAISTTGDDSPLHF.

This clonotype was observed many times. The V and J genes are TRBV7-2 and TRBJ2-1; D unresolved. With 5 bases removed from V and 7 bases from J, the gap between germline ends came to 21 bases. The CDR3 spans 16 residues. From germline, CDR1 is SGHTA and CDR2 FQGNSA. As DNA, the CDR3 is TGTGCCAGCAGCCCCCCGGCCGGCCGTTGGCGGAATGAGCAGTTCTTC. Translated: CASSPPAGRWRNEQFF.

Ten or more counts support this clonotype. V is TRBV7-8 and J is TRBJ2-1; D remains ambiguous. Germline CDR1 SGHVS, CDR2 FQNEAQ. Trimming shortened V by 4 bases and J by 2 bases, and 3 bases separated the two germline ends. The CDR3 extends over 12 amino acids. The CDR3 loop is CASSSPYNEQFF. Here the CDR3 DNA reads TGTGCCAGCAGCTCTCCCTACAATGAGCAGTTCTTC. The variable domain in full, with the rest retrieved from reference TRBV7-8 and TRBJ2-1, is GAGVSQSPRYKVAKRGQDVALRCDPISGHVSLFWYQQALGQGPEFLTYFQNEAQLDKSGLPSDRFFAERPEGSVSTLKIQRTQQEDSAVYLCASSSPYNEQFFGPGTRLTVL.

The CDR3 DNA sequence: TGTGCCAGCAGTGCGTCTACCCTCACGCAGTATTTT. Its protein product is CASSASTLTQYF. The chain employs TRBV12-3 or TRBV12-4 and TRBJ2-3; D unclear. The V gene lost 5 bases and the J gene lost 9 bases, with 12 bases spanning the gap. The CDR3 has 12 amino acids.

This clonotype came up a few times. V and J are TRBV10-3 and TRBJ2-2; 7 nucleotides match TRBD2. V dropped 3 bases and J dropped 4; count of bases not matched to a gene: 8. This CDR3 is 16 amino acids long. Germline V gene lookup returns CDR1 ENHRY and CDR2 SYGVKD. The CDR3 DNA is TGTGCCATCAGTGATCGGCGGGAGACGGCCACCGGGGAGCTGTTTTTT. It encodes CAISDRRETATGELFF.

The sample holds many counts of this clonotype. This chain uses TRBV30 with TRBJ1-4; a weak D match, TRBD1 (5 bases). CDR1 GTSNPN and CDR2 SVGIG come from the germline V gene (reference sequence). The CDR3 consists of 14 residues. V lost 3 bases to trimming and J lost 4 bases, with 12 bases between them. The CDR3 is CAWRAAGSNEKLFF. DNA for the CDR3: TGTGCCTGGAGGGCCGCAGGGAGTAATGAAAAACTGTTTTTT.

In its sample, this clonotype was seen many times. J is TRBJ2-1 and V is TRBV27; possibly TRBD2 for D (6 bases). CDR3 length equals 16 residues. Per germline, CDR1 MNHEY and CDR2 SMNVEV (reference sequence). Between the trimmed V and J ends, which lost 0 bases and 0 bases, there was a span of 9 bases. CDR3 bases: TGTGCCAGCAGTTTATCCGCGGGAAGCTCCTACAATGAGCAGTTCTTC. As protein: CASSLSAGSSYNEQFF.

This clonotype was recorded many times. The V gene is TRBV5-1, the J gene TRBJ2-1, with 10 bases aligning to TRBD2. V gave up 4 bases and J gave up 5 bases; unmatched junction bases: 3. This CDR3 region has 14 residues. The germline V gene encodes CDR1 SGHRS and CDR2 YFSETQ. The DNA for the CDR3 is TGCGCCAGCAGCCTGGGGACTAGCGACAATGAGCAGTTCTTC. Its protein is CASSLGTSDNEQFF. The full variable domain, rest sourced from reference TRBV5-1 and TRBJ2-1, is KAGVTQTPRYLIKTRGQQVTLSCSPISGHRSVSWYQQTPGQGLQFLFEYFSETQRNKGNFPGRFSGRQFSNSRSEMNVSTLELGDSALYLCASSLGTSDNEQFFGPGTRLTVL.

This clonotype was picked up many times. This chain links TRBV11-2 with TRBJ2-2; 7 bases line up with TRBD2. The V and J ends lost 1 base and 2 bases, in that order; junction bases with no gene match: 4. The CDR3 totals 16 residues. Germline CDR1 SGHAT, CDR2 FQNNGV. This CDR3 reads CASSLVRAGNTGELFF. For the CDR3, the DNA is TGTGCCAGCAGCTTAGTCCGAGCGGGAAACACCGGGGAGCTGTTTTTT.

The genes are TRBV5-1 and TRBJ1-2, with D maybe TRBD1 (5 bases). The germline gives CDR1 SGHRS, CDR2 YFSETQ. V was trimmed by 0 bases and J by 8 bases, leaving 14 bases between them. The CDR3 loop spans 14 amino acids. The CDR3: CASSLAGRGVGYTF. CDR3 bases: TGCGCCAGCAGCTTGGCCGGTAGGGGAGTCGGCTACACCTTC.

This clonotype occurred many times. The J gene is TRBJ2-3, the V gene TRBV28; 8 nucleotides agree with TRBD2. The CDR3 loop spans 16 amino acids. V gave up 8 bases and J gave up 6 bases; unmatched junction bases: 16. Germline lookup yields CDR1 MDHEN and CDR2 SYDVKM. The CDR3 sequence: CASPSLAGFRADTQYF. The CDR3 DNA reads TGTGCCAGCCCCTCCTTAGCGGGGTTCCGTGCGGATACGCAGTATTTT.

This chain uses TRBV6-1 with TRBJ1-3; weak D call: TRBD1 (5 bases). V was clipped by 2 bases and J by 2 bases, with 19 bases between them. The CDR3 runs 18 residues. Germline CDR1 reads MNHNS; CDR2 reads SASEGT. Written as DNA, the CDR3 is TGTGCCAGCAGTGAATCTTCGGTTAACCCGGGACCTGGAAACACCATATATTTT. Protein sequence: CASSESSVNPGPGNTIYF.

This clonotype turned up a few times. An end of the junction does not agree with germline; a read error may underlie this. The V call is TRBV3-1, the J call TRBJ2-2; tentatively, D is TRBD2 (5 bases). The CDR3 has 15 amino acids. Germline V gene lookup returns CDR1 LGHDT and CDR2 YNNKEL (reference sequence). The CDR3 DNA reads TGTGCCAGCAGAGGGTTCGGGTCAATCACCGGGGAGCCGTTTTTT. It specifies CASRGFGSITGEPFF.